The 18 T cell receptor beta chains below were found in one sample sequenced in a study of cytomegalovirus exposure and HLA in healthy donors. The study ran its PCR with 60 Vbeta and 13 Jbeta primers. The repertoire was sequenced with immunoSEQ multiplex PCR; TCRdb's copy has only in-frame clones and lacks some. Of about 99,000 clones in the sample, 60% to 85% were seen once. The sequenced material came from PBMCs. These receptors were collected from a woman aged 18 to 35 in good health and CMV-seropositive.

There are a few counts of this clone. This CDR3 is CSVDVDTQYF. The CDR3 DNA reads TGCAGCGTTGACGTAGATACGCAGTATTTT. The chain uses TRBV29-1 and TRBJ2-3; D not resolved. CDR1 and CDR2 (germline): SQVTM, ANQGSEA. Trimming left V 3 bases short and J 5 bases short, with 3 bases between. This CDR3 region has 10 residues.

V gene TRBV19 combines with J gene TRBJ2-7, with 10 bases aligning to TRBD1. CDR3 length equals 14 residues. V trimming: 3 bases; J trimming: 3 bases; junction bases outside the gene matches: 2. Germline CDR1 LNHDA, CDR2 SQIVND (reference sequence). The CDR3 here is CASSIWDRGYEQYF. The DNA for the CDR3 is TGTGCCAGTAGTATTTGGGACAGGGGCTACGAGCAGTACTTC. The full variable domain, completed using reference TRBV19 and TRBJ2-7, is DGGITQSPKYLFRKEGQNVTLSCEQNLNHDAMYWYRQDPGQGLRLIYYSQIVNDFQKGDIAEGYSVSREKKESFPLTVTSAQKNPTAFYLCASSIWDRGYEQYFGPGTRLTVT.

V gene TRBV9 combines with J gene TRBJ2-3, with 11 bases that match TRBD2. Germline V lookup: CDR1 SGDLS, CDR2 YYNGEE. This CDR3 is 16 amino acids long. The J segment lost 2 bases and the V segment lost 4 bases, leaving 6 bases of the junction unmatched. The CDR3 region is CASSSGLAEYTDTQYF. The DNA of the CDR3 is TGTGCCAGCAGCTCGGGACTAGCGGAGTACACAGATACGCAGTATTTT.

This rearrangement joins TRBV10-3 to TRBJ2-7, with 13 bases identical to TRBD2. V was pared by 0 bases and J by 12 bases, with 11 bases of the junction left unmatched. The CDR3 spans 16 residues. Germline V gene data show CDR1 as ENHRY and CDR2 as SYGVKD. CDR3 nucleotide sequence: TGTGCCATCAGTGAGTCGGACGGGACTAGCGGGGTTTCGGCGTACTTC. Residues: CAISESDGTSGVSAYF.

The rearrangement uses TRBV10-3 and TRBJ1-1, with TRBD1 matching over 11 bases. Trimming cost V 6 bases and J 2 bases; bases outside gene matches: 5. The germline CDR1 and CDR2 sequences are ENHRY and SYGVKD. The CDR3 consists of 15 residues. CDR3 in amino acids: CAISWTGGGNTEAFF. CDR3 in DNA: TGTGCCATCAGCTGGACAGGGGGCGGCAACACTGAAGCTTTCTTT.

The chain uses TRBV2 and TRBJ1-4, with D perhaps TRBD1 (5 bases). V dropped 11 bases and J dropped 4 bases, with 14 bases sitting between them. Germline CDR1 reads SNHLY; CDR2 reads FYNNEI. The CDR3 has 13 amino acids. CDR3 in amino acids: CAGRGTVNEKLFF. In nucleotides, the CDR3 is TGTGCCGGAAGGGGAACAGTTAATGAAAAACTGTTTTTT.

This clone has a single count. This CDR3 is CALLPGLALSSYNEQFF. CDR3 DNA sequence: TGTGCCTTGCTGCCGGGACTAGCCTTAAGCTCCTACAATGAGCAGTTCTTC. The chain recombines TRBV30 with TRBJ2-1; 9 bases are shared with TRBD2. Germline V gives CDR1 GTSNPN, CDR2 SVGIG (reference sequence). With V trimmed by 7 bases and J by 0 bases, 13 bases remained unmatched. The CDR3 is 17 residues long.

This clone was counted once. The V call is TRBV5-1, the J call TRBJ1-1; D not certain. Germline values: CDR1 SGHRS, CDR2 YFSETQ. Trimming shortened V by 4 bases and J by 1 base, and 2 bases separated the two germline ends. The CDR3 spans 11 residues. DNA of the CDR3: TGCGCCAGCAGCCGGAACACTGAAGCTTTCTTT. Protein: CASSRNTEAFF.

J is TRBJ1-1 and V is TRBV7-3; 7 bases are a match to TRBD1. The trim removed 5 bases at V and 4 bases at J, leaving 10 bases unmatched. In germline, CDR1 is SGHTA, CDR2 FQGTGA. The CDR3 extends over 15 amino acids. The CDR3 protein is CASSKDRVRGTEAFF. CDR3 DNA: TGTGCCAGCAGCAAAGACAGGGTACGGGGCACTGAAGCTTTCTTT.

The CDR3 spells CASSVGGTSYNEQFF. The CDR3 DNA reads as TGTGCCAGCAGCGTAGGGGGCACCTCCTACAATGAGCAGTTCTTC. The J gene is TRBJ2-1, the V gene TRBV9; weak D call: TRBD1 (5 bases). CDR1 is SGDLS and CDR2 is YYNGEE in the germline V gene. Trimming pared 0 bases from V and 0 bases from J, leaving 7 bases between. The CDR3 length is 15 residues.

The V gene is TRBV29-1, the J gene TRBJ2-3; D may be TRBD2 (7 bases). V was shortened by 1 base and J by 3 bases, with 14 bases between the two germline ends. CDR3 length: 15 residues. Per germline, CDR1 SQVTM and CDR2 ANQGSEA. DNA of the CDR3: TGCAGCGTTGAAGGAGGGGGGGGCCGGACAGATACGCAGTATTTT. Translated, it gives CSVEGGGGRTDTQYF.

The chain has TRBV25-1 and TRBJ2-3; D is possibly TRBD2 (5 bases). The CDR3 is made up of 13 amino acids. Germline loops: CDR1 MGHDK, CDR2 SYGVNS. V was trimmed by 6 bases and J by 5 bases, leaving 12 bases between them. The chain's CDR3 is CASSEGVEDTQYF. The CDR3 nucleotides are TGTGCCAGCAGCGAGGGAGTGGAAGATACGCAGTATTTT.

This chain links TRBV6-5 with TRBJ2-7; D not certain. The CDR3 totals 15 residues. The germline CDR1 and CDR2 sequences are MNHEY and SVGAGI. V was pared by 2 bases and J by 2 bases, with 13 bases between. The CDR3 sequence is CASSYTWAGPYEQYF. The CDR3 DNA reads TGTGCCAGCAGTTACACATGGGCCGGCCCCTACGAGCAGTACTTC.

The rearrangement joins TRBV28 to TRBJ2-1, with 10 bases fitting TRBD2. J was trimmed by 8 bases and V by 2 bases; bases with no gene match: 3. The germline CDR1 and CDR2 sequences are MDHEN and SYDVKM. CDR3 length equals 14 residues. CDR3 sequence: CASSLLAGDDEQFF. DNA for the CDR3: TGTGCCAGCAGTTTACTAGCGGGGGATGATGAGCAGTTCTTC.

The chain's CDR3 is CASRFDRGQDNEQFF. The CDR3 DNA reads as TGTGCCAGCAGGTTCGACAGGGGGCAGGACAATGAGCAGTTCTTC. The chain recombines TRBV2 with TRBJ2-1, with TRBD1 matching over 10 bases. The ends lost 6 bases at V and 5 bases at J; junction bases unmatched: 7. This CDR3 contains 15 residues. The germline gives CDR1 SNHLY, CDR2 FYNNEI.

The rearrangement links TRBV7-8 to TRBJ2-1; 8 nucleotides agree with TRBD2. Germline CDR1 is SGHVS and CDR2 is FQNEAQ. After removal of 5 bases from V and 6 bases from J, the junction contained 9 bases not matched to a gene. The CDR3 extends over 15 amino acids. The CDR3 loop reads CASSTGTSRANEQFF. CDR3 coding DNA: TGTGCCAGCAGCACCGGGACTAGTAGGGCCAATGAGCAGTTCTTC.

This clone showed up just once. The chain is built from TRBV29-1 and TRBJ1-1, with 8 bases identical to TRBD1. Germline V gene data show CDR1 as SQVTM and CDR2 as ANQGSEA. The junction had 8 bases not matched to a gene; V was cut back by 8 bases and J by 6 bases. The CDR3 sequence is 12 residues long. The CDR3 is CSIGQGGSEAFF. CDR3 nucleotide sequence: TGCAGCATCGGACAGGGAGGTTCTGAAGCTTTCTTT. The full variable domain, in which reference TRBV29-1 and TRBJ1-1 provide the parts outside the CDR3, is SAVISQKPSRDICQRGTSLTIQCQVDSQVTMMFWYRQQPGQSLTLIATANQGSEATYESGFVIDKFPISRPNLTFSTLTVSNMSPEDSSIYLCSIGQGGSEAFFGQGTRLTVV.

V is TRBV5-6 and J is TRBJ1-4; 10 nucleotides line up with TRBD1. In germline, CDR1 is SGHDT, CDR2 YYEEEE. V trimming: 6 bases; J trimming: 7 bases; junction bases outside the gene matches: 6. CDR3 length equals 14 residues. The CDR3 DNA is TGTGCCAGCACCGAGGGGACAGGGGCTGAAAAACTGTTTTTT. Protein: CASTEGTGAEKLFF.